The 19 T cell receptor beta chains presented below share a single source sample, sequenced in a study of T cells in Graves' hyperthyroidism and ophthalmopathy. The CDR3 regions of TCR beta were amplified from RNA transcripts. With the HTBI primer set, the TCR CDR3 went through a first round of RT-PCR. TCRdb reprocessed the multiplex PCR reads via MiXCR and lists one record per CDR3 protein. This table has approximately 610,000 distinct CDR3 sequences, about 15% appearing once. Sequenced sample: blood. These receptors originate from a middle-aged woman with Graves' ophthalmopathy.

The sample holds a few counts of this clonotype. The chain couples TRBV20-1 to TRBJ2-7; D is perhaps TRBD1 or TRBD2 (5 bases each). The germline gives CDR1 DFQATT, CDR2 SNEGSKA (reference sequence). V lost 5 bases and J lost 7, with 15 bases in between. This CDR3 has 12 amino acids. The CDR3 reads CSAGGSPREQYF. DNA for the CDR3: TGCAGTGCTGGGGGTAGCCCGAGGGAGCAGTACTTC.

This clonotype occurred a few times. A much larger clone differs by one base, so this may be a read error. The chain employs TRBV25-1 and TRBJ2-7, with 7 bases aligning to TRBD1. Per germline, CDR1 MGHDK and CDR2 SYGVNS. This CDR3 is built from 16 residues. Here the CDR3 reads CASSEVRGQSAYEQCF. CDR3 nucleotide sequence: TGTGCCAGCAGTGAGGTTAGGGGACAGAGCGCCTACGAGCAGTGCTTC.

This clonotype was observed many times. This chain uses TRBV6-5 with TRBJ1-1; 8 bases align to TRBD1. CDR3 length: 16 residues. V shed 2 bases, J shed 5 bases, and the junction held 10 bases outside the gene matches. The V gene's germline CDR1 is MNHEY and CDR2 SVGAGI. CDR3 DNA sequence: TGTGCCAGCAGTTACCAACGGACAGGGAAAGGAACTGAAGCTTTCTTT. Translating gives CASSYQRTGKGTEAFF.

This clonotype was counted ten times or more. The rearrangement uses TRBV7-3 and TRBJ2-5; TRBD2 might be the D (5 bases). CDR1 SGHTA and CDR2 FQGTGA come from the germline V gene. Trimming removed 3 bases at V and 3 bases at J, with 11 bases between. The CDR3 has 14 amino acids. The chain's CDR3 is CASSFPAEEETQYF. The CDR3, as DNA: TGTGCCAGCAGCTTCCCGGCGGAGGAAGAGACCCAGTACTTC.

In its sample, this clonotype was seen many times. The V gene is TRBV6-1, the J gene TRBJ1-1, with 9 bases aligning to TRBD1. With 7 bases clipped from V and 7 bases from J, the junction kept 16 bases outside the gene matches. The CDR3 consists of 16 residues. The germline gives CDR1 MNHNS, CDR2 SASEGT. CDR3 nucleotide sequence: TGTGCCAGCATGGAACAGGGGGCGTTAAGCCCGCTTGAAGCTTTCTTT. The encoded protein is CASMEQGALSPLEAFF.

The sample holds many counts of this clonotype. The chain uses TRBV12-3 or TRBV12-4 and TRBJ1-1; D remains unclear. Trimming shortened V by 1 base and J by 4 bases, and 4 bases separated the two germline ends. This CDR3 has 12 amino acids. The CDR3 loop is CASSLVVTEAFF. CDR3 DNA sequence: TGTGCCAGCAGTTTAGTTGTCACTGAAGCTTTCTTT.

In its sample, this clonotype was seen many times. This chain joins TRBV13 and TRBJ2-7; possibly TRBD1 for D (6 bases). The CDR3 runs 13 residues. CDR1 and CDR2 (germline): PRHDT, FYEKMQ (reference sequence). Deletions cut 1 base from V and 6 bases from J, with 10 bases between. The CDR3 coding sequence is TGTGCCAGCAGCTTAGTAACAGGGCTCGAGCAGTACTTC. Translated: CASSLVTGLEQYF.

This clonotype occurred many times. The genes are TRBV12-3 or TRBV12-4 and TRBJ2-2; maybe TRBD2 (6 bases). The CDR3 runs 14 residues. Trimming pared 2 bases from V and 4 bases from J, leaving 8 bases between. CDR3 bases: TGTGCCAGCAGTTTAATGGGGGGCACCGGGGAGCTGTTTTTT. Encoded protein: CASSLMGGTGELFF.

Many counts were recorded for this clonotype. The chain carries TRBV25-1 and TRBJ1-1; D gene ambiguous. V was cut by 3 bases and J by 10 bases, with 12 bases left in between. The CDR3 runs to 12 residues. Germline-derived CDR1 and CDR2 are MGHDK and SYGVNS. DNA of the CDR3: TGTGCCAGCAGTGACGAGGACCGGGGAGCTTTCTTT. This encodes CASSDEDRGAFF.

This clonotype was observed many times. The chain uses TRBV11-1 and TRBJ2-5, with no clear D. The V and J ends lost 5 bases and 3 bases respectively, with 4 bases between them. The length of the CDR3 is 11 residues. Germline V gene data show CDR1 as SGHAT and CDR2 as FQDESV (reference sequence). CDR3 in amino acids: CASSTKETQYF. CDR3 bases: TGTGCCAGCAGCACGAAAGAGACCCAGTACTTC. The whole variable domain, filled in from reference TRBV11-1 and TRBJ2-5, reads EAEVAQSPRYKITEKSQAVAFWCDPISGHATLYWYRQILGQGPELLVQFQDESVVDDSQLPKDRFSAERLKGVDSTLKIQPAELGDSAMYLCASSTKETQYFGPGTRLLVL.

In this sample, this clonotype turned up many times. The chain couples TRBV29-1 to TRBJ1-2; 9 bases align to TRBD1. This CDR3 has 14 amino acids. The ends lost 6 bases at V and 5 bases at J; junction bases unmatched: 10. Germline V gene lookup returns CDR1 SQVTM and CDR2 ANQGSEA. CDR3 sequence reads: CSVPRQGDVYGYTF. The CDR3, as DNA: TGCAGCGTACCGAGACAGGGGGACGTGTATGGCTACACCTTC.

The chain carries TRBV12-3 or TRBV12-4 and TRBJ2-3, with D possibly TRBD2 on 5 matching bases. The CDR3 length is 11 residues. Trimming pared 7 bases from V and 4 bases from J, leaving 6 bases between. The CDR3 region is CASKRADTQYF. The CDR3 DNA reads TGTGCCAGCAAGAGGGCAGATACGCAGTATTTT.

This sequence joins TRBV28 and TRBJ2-4, with 7 positions matching TRBD1. From germline, CDR1 is MDHEN and CDR2 SYDVKM. Unmatched junction bases numbered 14, after V lost 6 bases and J lost 3 bases. This CDR3 comprises 17 residues. The CDR3 loop is CASSWAEGAVGKNIQYF. The CDR3 DNA reads as TGTGCCAGCAGCTGGGCCGAGGGGGCAGTTGGCAAAAACATTCAGTACTTC.

This clonotype was picked up many times. CDR3: CSARGDVHYGYTF. The DNA of the CDR3 is TGCAGTGCTAGAGGGGACGTCCACTATGGCTACACCTTC. The chain is built from TRBV20-1 and TRBJ1-2, with D perhaps matching TRBD1 (5 bases). CDR3 length: 13 residues. CDR1 and CDR2 from the germline V gene are DFQATT and SNEGSKA (reference sequence). Trimming cost V 1 base and J 3 bases, with 9 bases left between them.

This clonotype came up many times. This chain connects TRBV12-3 or TRBV12-4 to TRBJ1-2; the D gene is possibly TRBD1 (6 bases). Between the trimmed V and J ends, which lost 4 bases and 4 bases, there was a span of 10 bases. The CDR3 extends over 13 amino acids. This CDR3 reads CASSYTGFYGYTF. In nucleotides, the CDR3 is TGTGCCAGCAGTTATACAGGGTTCTATGGCTACACCTTC.

This clonotype was found many times. V usage is TRBV4-1 and J usage is TRBJ2-7, with D possibly TRBD1 on 5 matching bases. V shed 5 bases and J shed 1 base, with 6 bases lying between them. Germline CDR1 is MGHRA and CDR2 is YSYEKL. The CDR3 runs to 12 residues. The chain's CDR3 is CASSAGSYEQYF. The CDR3 region has the DNA TGCGCCAGCAGCGCAGGGTCCTACGAGCAGTACTTC.

The rearrangement uses TRBV7-2 and TRBJ1-2; 10 positions match TRBD1. This CDR3 contains 13 residues. The V segment lost 5 bases and the J segment 10 bases; nucleotides outside the gene matches: 7. The germline gives CDR1 SGHTA, CDR2 FQGNSA. The CDR3 protein is CASSERDRGSYTF. CDR3 bases: TGTGCCAGCAGCGAACGGGACAGGGGCTCCTACACCTTC.

Details on this clonotype: Relative to the germline gene, one junction end is altered; a read error may explain this. The chain is built from TRBV3-1 and TRBJ1-2, with D tentatively TRBD1 (5 bases). Germline values: CDR1 LGHDT, CDR2 YNNKEL (reference sequence). The CDR3 sequence is 14 residues long. The DNA for the CDR3 is TGTGCCAACAGCCAAGTTTGGTCGAGGGGAGACTACACCTTC. This translates into CANSQVWSRGDYTF.

The genes are TRBV30 and TRBJ2-5; 8 nucleotides agree with TRBD1. Germline V CDR1 and CDR2: GTSNPN, SVGIG (reference sequence). The CDR3 runs to 13 residues. J was trimmed by 5 bases and V by 2 bases; bases with no gene match: 4. DNA for the CDR3: TGTGCCTGGAGTCATAACAGGGGGGAGACCCAGTACTTC. Translating gives CAWSHNRGETQYF.